This passage covers 19 T cell receptor beta chains from one sample sequenced in a study of cytomegalovirus exposure and HLA in healthy donors. PCR amplification relied on 60 Vbeta primers (plus 13 Jbeta primers). Measured with immunoSEQ multiplex PCR; TCRdb has only the in-frame clones, and not every one. The specimen's table records tens of thousands of clones. Specimen: PBMCs. These receptors were obtained from a woman in her twenties or thirties in good health and CMV-seropositive.

The rearrangement joins TRBV6-5 to TRBJ1-1; TRBD1 matches 8 bases. The junction had 6 bases not matched to a gene; V was cut back by 5 bases and J by 4 bases. This CDR3 is 14 amino acids long. Germline V lookup: CDR1 MNHEY, CDR2 SVGAGI. Here the CDR3 DNA reads TGTGCCAGCAGTCCACGACAGGGGATCACTGAAGCTTTCTTT. It codes for CASSPRQGITEAFF.

The CDR3 here is CASSFDSAYEQYF. The CDR3 DNA reads TGTGCCAGCAGCTTTGACAGCGCCTACGAGCAGTACTTC. The V gene is TRBV11-3, the J gene TRBJ2-7, with D perhaps matching TRBD1 (5 bases). Looked up from germline, CDR1 is SGHNT and CDR2 is YENEEA. V lost 3 bases and J lost 2, with 8 bases in between. The CDR3 covers 13 residues.

J is TRBJ2-7 and V is TRBV6-5, with TRBD2 identical over 12 bases. Per the germline V gene, CDR1 is MNHEY and CDR2 is SVGAGI. V trimming: 6 bases; J trimming: 9 bases; junction bases outside the gene matches: 9. The CDR3 is 14 residues long. The CDR3 sequence is CASRGLAGPLVQYF. The CDR3 DNA reads TGTGCCAGCAGAGGACTAGCGGGGCCCCTTGTGCAGTACTTC.

J is TRBJ2-3 and V is TRBV7-8; no definite D call. CDR1 is SGHVS and CDR2 is FQNEAQ in the germline V gene. The CDR3 loop spans 15 amino acids. V lost 1 base and J 2 bases, leaving 10 bases between the germline ends. In DNA form, the CDR3 reads TGTGCCAGCAGCTTAGTTGATGAGTCCACAGATACGCAGTATTTT. This encodes CASSLVDESTDTQYF.

The V call is TRBV6-1, the J call TRBJ2-2; tentatively, D is TRBD2 (6 bases). V was cut by 3 bases and J by 4 bases, with 12 bases left in between. Germline V gene data show CDR1 as MNHNS and CDR2 as SASEGT. CDR3 length: 15 amino acids. The CDR3 is CASSDQSGFTGELFF. The CDR3 coding sequence is TGTGCCAGCAGTGATCAGAGCGGGTTCACCGGGGAGCTGTTTTTT.

The chain is built from TRBV6-4 and TRBJ1-1; 10 bases fit TRBD1. The germline CDR1 and CDR2 sequences are MRHNA and SNTAGT. This CDR3 is built from 14 residues. After removal of 6 bases from V and 4 bases from J, the junction contained 5 bases not matched to a gene. The chain's CDR3 is CASSRDRGSTEAFF. CDR3 coding DNA: TGTGCCAGCAGCCGGGACAGGGGTTCCACTGAAGCTTTCTTT.

The gene calls are TRBV30 and TRBJ1-4, with D uncertain. Trimming removed 4 bases from V and 2 bases from J, with 14 bases in between. This CDR3 is 15 amino acids long. Germline CDR1 reads GTSNPN; CDR2 reads SVGIG (reference sequence). The CDR3 DNA sequence: TGTGCCTGGACGAGGTCCTTTGGGACTAATGAAAAACTGTTTTTT. As protein: CAWTRSFGTNEKLFF.

V gene TRBV6-5 combines with J gene TRBJ2-7, with D unresolved. The germline V and J ends were trimmed by 2 bases and 2 bases, with 13 bases remaining between them. Germline V lookup: CDR1 MNHEY, CDR2 SVGAGI. This CDR3 spans 15 amino acids. CDR3 coding DNA: TGTGCCAGCAGTTACGACCCGGGTCGCGCCTACGAGCAGTACTTC. It yields the protein CASSYDPGRAYEQYF.

The J gene is TRBJ2-7, the V gene TRBV27; TRBD2 matches 11 bases. The germline V gene encodes CDR1 MNHEY and CDR2 SMNVEV (reference sequence). The CDR3 runs 15 residues. Trimming took 6 bases from V and 3 from J; bases not matched to a gene: 7. CDR3 bases: TGTGCCAGCAGACAACTAGCGGGAGTTGACTACGAGCAGTACTTC. It specifies CASRQLAGVDYEQYF.

The genes are TRBV30 and TRBJ1-2; possible D gene TRBD1, 6 bases. The germline gives CDR1 GTSNPN, CDR2 SVGIG (reference sequence). The CDR3 has 13 amino acids. Trimming stripped 5 bases from V and 0 bases from J, with 10 bases between. This chain's CDR3 is CAWGRGPNYGYTF. CDR3 DNA sequence: TGTGCCTGGGGCAGGGGTCCTAACTATGGCTACACCTTC.

This chain joins TRBV18 and TRBJ2-7; TRBD2 matches 8 bases. The CDR3 has 15 amino acids. V lost 3 bases to trimming and J lost 2 bases; unmatched junction nucleotides: 6. Germline-derived CDR1 and CDR2 are KGHSH and LQKENI. CDR3: CASSPRTSWAYEQYF. CDR3 nucleotides: TGTGCCAGCTCACCCAGGACTAGCTGGGCCTACGAGCAGTACTTC. The whole variable domain, remainder taken from reference TRBV18 and TRBJ2-7, is NAGVMQNPRHLVRRRGQEARLRCSPMKGHSHVYWYRQLPEEGLKFMVYLQKENIIDESGMPKERFSAEFPKEGPSILRIQQVVRGDSAAYFCASSPRTSWAYEQYFGPGTRLTVT.

This chain joins TRBV11-3 and TRBJ1-2; D ambiguous. Trimming shortened V by 5 bases and J by 2 bases, and 9 bases separated the two germline ends. The germline V gene has CDR1 SGHNT and CDR2 YENEEA. The length of the CDR3 is 13 residues. The CDR3 sequence is CASSPGRNYGYTF. CDR3 sequence (DNA): TGTGCCAGCAGCCCGGGTCGCAACTATGGCTACACCTTC.

The CDR3 here is CASSYGVRGTEAFF. CDR3 DNA: TGTGCCAGCAGTTACGGGGTTCGGGGCACTGAAGCTTTCTTT. The chain links TRBV6-5 to TRBJ1-1; D is ambiguous. The ends were cut back, 2 bases at V and 4 bases at J, with 11 bases in the middle. Germline V CDR1 and CDR2: MNHEY, SVGAGI. The CDR3 totals 14 residues.

V usage is TRBV18 and J usage is TRBJ2-6; D may be TRBD1 (6 bases). V lost 6 bases, J lost 4 bases, and 19 bases lay in between. This CDR3 has 17 amino acids. Germline CDR1 is KGHSH and CDR2 is LQKENI. The CDR3 sequence: CASSQDSGGGGANVLTF. The CDR3 bases are TGTGCCAGCTCCCAGGACAGTGGGGGTGGAGGGGCCAACGTCCTGACTTTC.

The chain has TRBV30 and TRBJ1-4, with 8 bases that match TRBD1. Trimming took 1 base from V and 7 from J; bases not matched to a gene: 14. The CDR3 length is 17 residues. Per germline, CDR1 GTSNPN and CDR2 SVGIG (reference sequence). CDR3 residues: CAWSGRQGLSISEKLFF. The CDR3 DNA reads as TGTGCCTGGAGTGGCCGACAGGGGCTGAGTATAAGTGAAAAACTGTTTTTT.

This chain links TRBV4-1 with TRBJ1-2; D gene ambiguous. Per the germline V gene, CDR1 is MGHRA and CDR2 is YSYEKL. The CDR3 has 15 residues. V lost 0 bases and J 4 bases, leaving 12 bases between the germline ends. The CDR3 spells CASSQENPHTYGYTF. The CDR3 DNA follows: TGCGCCAGCAGCCAAGAAAACCCTCACACCTATGGCTACACCTTC.

The rearrangement links TRBV2 to TRBJ1-1, with a possible D match to TRBD1 (6 bases). V lost 8 bases, J lost 0 bases, and 10 bases lay in between. CDR3 length: 13 amino acids. From germline, CDR1 is SNHLY and CDR2 FYNNEI. CDR3 in DNA: TGTGCCAGCTACCAGGGGATGAACACTGAAGCTTTCTTT. The encoded protein is CASYQGMNTEAFF.

J is TRBJ2-1 and V is TRBV29-1, with D possibly TRBD2 on 7 matching bases. V lost 7 bases to trimming and J lost 5 bases, with 21 bases between them. The CDR3 is made up of 15 amino acids. The germline V gene encodes CDR1 SQVTM and CDR2 ANQGSEA. The CDR3 sequence: CSAWGGQGEDNEQFF. CDR3 nucleotides: TGCAGCGCCTGGGGGGGGCAGGGCGAGGACAATGAGCAGTTCTTC.

This chain links TRBV9 with TRBJ1-5; D is perhaps TRBD1 (5 bases). V dropped 5 bases and J dropped 4 bases, with 13 bases sitting between them. The CDR3 is made up of 14 amino acids. In germline, CDR1 is SGDLS, CDR2 YYNGEE. CDR3 DNA sequence: TGTGCCAGCAGTCCTTCAGGGCTTAATCAGCCCCAGCATTTT. It is translated as CASSPSGLNQPQHF.